A selection of T cell receptor beta chains follows, all from one sample in a study of blood T cell repertoires in COVID-19. TCRdb keeps only in-frame clones here, not all; method: immunoSEQ multiplex PCR. The sample has some 150,000 clones; around nine tenths are singletons. The sample consisted of peripheral blood. Receptors originate from a woman aged 55-69 years with acute or convalescent COVID-19. The CDR3 runs from the conserved cysteine through the conserved F or W. The D gene is left open where the match is weak. Not all rows give a size; the values are once, few, many and, for expanded clones, a class.

clone_size j_call v_call d_call cdr3_nt cdr3_aa
. TRBJ2-6 TRBV7-2 TRBD2 TGTGCCAGCAGTCCACTAGCGGGTACCTCTGGGGCCAACGTCCTGACTTTC CASSPLAGTSGANVLTF
. TRBJ2-2 TRBV6-5 TRBD1 TGTGCCAGCAGTTGGGACAGGAATAGCGCCGGGGAGCTGTTTTTT CASSWDRNSAGELFF
. TRBJ1-2 TRBV7-8 . TGTGCCAGCAGCTTGGGGACACCCTATGGCTACACCTTC CASSLGTPYGYTF
. TRBJ2-7 TRBV7-9 . TGTGCCAGCAGCTTAGTCACCTACGAGCAGTACTTC CASSLVTYEQYF
. TRBJ2-7 TRBV7-8 TRBD1 TGTGCCAGCAGCTCTGCCGGGACAGTTGCCTACGAGCAGTACTTC CASSSAGTVAYEQYF
. TRBJ1-1 TRBV12-3/TRBV12-4 . TGTGCCAGCGTTGCAGGAGGGGCTGAAGCTTTCTTT CASVAGGAEAFF
. TRBJ1-1 TRBV7-8 TRBD1 TGTGCCAGCAGCTTTTACAGGGGAGGCGGTGAAGCTTTCTTT CASSFYRGGGEAFF
once TRBJ2-1 TRBV4-2 TRBD2 TGTGCCAGCAGCCAAGATCGGAGCGGGGGGTACAATGAGCAGTTCTTC CASSQDRSGGYNEQFF
. TRBJ2-1 TRBV2 . TGTGCCAGCAGTGAACTGATGGACTACCGCAATGAGCAGTTCTTC CASSELMDYRNEQFF
. TRBJ1-1 TRBV18 . TGTGCCAGCTCACCCTCCCGAGGTGCTGAAGCTTTCTTT CASSPSRGAEAFF
. TRBJ2-7 TRBV6-5 . . CASSYTVGQGSFIF
. TRBJ2-2 TRBV11-2 . TGTGCCAGCAGCTTATCGGAGACCGGGGAGCTGTTTTTT CASSLSETGELFF
. TRBJ1-3 TRBV28 . TGTGCCAGCAGTTTTGGTTCCTCAGGGAACACCATATATTTT CASSFGSSGNTIYF
. TRBJ1-1 TRBV3-1/TRBV3-2 . TGTGCCAGCAGCCAGGGGGGGCCCTTAGCTTTCTTT CASSQGGPLAFF
. TRBJ1-1 TRBV9 . TGTGCCAGCAGCGTAGACGGGGTTCGCACTGAAGCTTTCTTT CASSVDGVRTEAFF
. TRBJ1-4 TRBV2 TRBD1 TGTGCCAGCAGTGAAACCGGGACAGGGGGCAGAGGGAGTGCAAAACTGTTTTTT CASSETGTGGRGSAKLFF
. TRBJ1-3 TRBV30 . TGTGCCTGGAGTACAGGGCTCTCTGGAAACACCATATATTTT CAWSTGLSGNTIYF
few TRBJ1-1 TRBV13 TRBD1 TGTGCCAGCAGCGGAAAGACAGGGCCGAACACTGAAGCTTTCTTT CASSGKTGPNTEAFF
. TRBJ1-1 TRBV9 TRBD1 TGTGCCAGCAGCGTGGGGACAGAGCTAATGAACACTGAAGCTTTCTTT CASSVGTELMNTEAFF
. TRBJ2-1 TRBV19 TRBD2 TGTGCCAGTAGTATTGGGGCTAGCGGGGGGGATGAGCAGTTCTTC CASSIGASGGDEQFF
once TRBJ2-7 TRBV19 TRBD1 TGTGCCAGTAGTGCAAACAGGGGCTCCTACGAGCAGTACTTC CASSANRGSYEQYF
. TRBJ1-4 TRBV10-3 TRBD1 TGTGCCATCAGTGAGCCCGGGACAGGGAATGAAAAACTGTTTTTT CAISEPGTGNEKLFF
. TRBJ1-5 TRBV28 TRBD1 TGTGCCAGCAGGGGGACAGGGGATAATCAGCCCCAGCATTTT CASRGTGDNQPQHF
. TRBJ2-7 TRBV19 TRBD1 TGTGCCAGTACCCCGACAGGGGCCACCTACGAGCAGTACTTC CASTPTGATYEQYF
. TRBJ1-1 TRBV10-2 TRBD1 TGCGCCAGCAGCGTTGTTCAGGGGGCAGGAGGGACTGAAGCTTTCTTT CASSVVQGAGGTEAFF
. TRBJ1-1 TRBV6-4 . TGTGCCAGCAGTGAATATATGAACACTGAAGCTTTCTTT CASSEYMNTEAFF
. TRBJ2-3 TRBV6-5 . TGTGCCAGCAGCCGCTGGGGGGGGGCAGGGGATACGCAGTATTTT CASSRWGGAGDTQYF
. TRBJ1-4 TRBV6-5 . TGTGCCAGCAGTTCCCTGGGAGGGAGCAATGAAAAACTGTTTTTT CASSSLGGSNEKLFF
. TRBJ2-6 TRBV3-1/TRBV3-2 . TGTGCCAGCAGCCAAACAGGGGCCAACGTCCTGACTTTC CASSQTGANVLTF
. TRBJ2-6 TRBV4-1 . TGCGCCAGCAGCCAAGACGCTGGGGCCAACGTCCTGACTTTC CASSQDAGANVLTF
. TRBJ1-2 TRBV5-1 . TGCGCCAGCACGGCAGGAAACTATGGCTACACCTTC CASTAGNYGYTF
. TRBJ2-3 TRBV6-1 . TGTGCCAGCAGTGAAGCGATGGGGGCATACACAGATACGCAGTATTTT CASSEAMGAYTDTQYF
once TRBJ1-1 TRBV28 . TGTGCCAGCAGTTTTAGTGGCACTGAAGCTTTCTTT CASSFSGTEAFF
. TRBJ2-7 TRBV10-3 TRBD1 TGTGCCATCACTCGGACAGGGTCAACCGACGAGCAGTACTTC CAITRTGSTDEQYF
. TRBJ2-1 TRBV7-2 TRBD1 TGTGCCAGCAGCTTTTCACGCAGGGGGAGTCGAGGGCAGTTCTTC CASSFSRRGSRGQFF
once TRBJ2-2 TRBV20-1 TRBD2 TGCAGTGCTAGTGACCTAGCGGGGAACACCGGGGAGCTGTTTTTT CSASDLAGNTGELFF
. TRBJ2-5 TRBV7-8 TRBD1 TGTGCCAGCAGTCGCGGACAGGGTGAGACCCAGTACTTC CASSRGQGETQYF
. TRBJ1-5 TRBV5-8 TRBD1 TGTGCCAGCAGCCCAAGAGTAGCGGAACAGGGGAATCAGCCCCAGCATTTT CASSPRVAEQGNQPQHF
. TRBJ1-2 TRBV6-5 . TGTGCCAGCAGTTACTCGAACAGCAACTATGGCTACACCTTC CASSYSNSNYGYTF
. TRBJ1-1 TRBV5-1 . TGCGCCACCATGCGTGGGGGTGGAGGGGCGAACACTGAAGCTTTCTTT CATMRGGGGANTEAFF
. TRBJ2-5 TRBV19 TRBD2 TGTGCCAGTAGCCCCCAGACTAGCGGAGAGACCCAGTACTTC CASSPQTSGETQYF
few TRBJ1-1 TRBV4-2 TRBD1 TGTGCCAGCAGCCAGGGAACAACAGGGGGACTAACTGAAGCTTTCTTT CASSQGTTGGLTEAFF
. TRBJ1-3 TRBV4-1 . TGCGCCAGCAGCCAATGGGCTTCGGGGTTCGCTCCTGGAAACACCATATATTTT CASSQWASGFAPGNTIYF
. TRBJ2-2 TRBV4-3 TRBD1 TGCGCCAGCAGCCGGGACAGGCCTAACACCGGGGAGCTGTTTTTT CASSRDRPNTGELFF
. TRBJ2-4 TRBV29-1 TRBD1 TGCAGCGCCCGGACAGGGTGGGCCAAAAACATTCAGTACTTC CSARTGWAKNIQYF